A single T cell receptor (beta chain) is shown here with its context. This CDR3 has 14 amino acids. Trimming took off 3 bases at V and 7 bases at J, with 13 bases between the two ends. From germline, CDR1 is ENHRY and CDR2 SYGVKD. The entry originates in a study of OX40 agonist ivuxolimab in advanced cancers. Across the study: Patients undergoing dose escalation presented with hepatocellular carcinoma, melanoma, renal cell or head and neck cancer. Partial responses were achieved by three patients: one hepatocellular carcinoma, two cutaneous melanoma.

Sequencing used immunoSEQ multiplex PCR; TCRdb keeps in-frame clones, though not all of them. The data hold some 86,000 clones, with 85% to 90% observed a single time. The study sampled blood at baseline, cycle 4 day 1, and cycle 7 day 1. This receptor was taken from an adult with an advanced solid tumor such as melanoma, head and neck, liver or kidney cancer. The sample consisted of CD4+ or CD8+ T cells sorted from blood, taken in a trial of the OX40 agonist ivuxolimab. This chain connects TRBV10-3 to TRBJ1-5; D might be TRBD1 (6 bases). CDR3 in DNA: TGTGCCATCAGTGACAAACAGGGCAGACAGCCCCAGCATTTT. This translates into CAISDKQGRQPQHF.